These 5 T cell receptor beta chains were sequenced from one sample in a study of neurological immune-mediated disorders. MiXCR, applied by TCRdb to the 5' RACE reads, yields one record per CDR3 protein. The table shows more than 35,000 distinct CDR3 sequences, with approximately 2.8% occurring only once. The sample taken for sequencing was PBMCs. All receptors come from a woman aged 50 to 60 with multiple sclerosis.

This clonotype has a count of ten or more. V and J are TRBV5-1 and TRBJ2-1, with 11 bases identical to TRBD2. The CDR3 length is 17 residues. Per the germline V gene, CDR1 is SGHRS and CDR2 is YFSETQ. V shed 2 bases and J 1 base; nucleotides not matched to a gene: 5. The CDR3 region is CASSFGTSGSSYNEQFF. CDR3 bases: TGCGCCAGCAGCTTCGGGACTAGCGGTTCGTCCTACAATGAGCAGTTCTTC.

This clonotype was seen ten or more times. CDR3 sequence (DNA): TGCGCCAGCAGCCGAGATTCGATCGAGAATGGAAACACCATATATTTT. It is translated as CASSRDSIENGNTIYF. The gene calls are TRBV5-1 and TRBJ1-3, with D unclear. This CDR3 is 16 amino acids long. Germline assignment: CDR1 SGHRS and CDR2 YFSETQ. V shed 4 bases and J shed 3 bases, with 17 bases lying between them.

This clonotype has at least ten counts. The gene calls are TRBV28 and TRBJ1-2, with D tentatively TRBD1 (6 bases). From germline, CDR1 is MDHEN and CDR2 SYDVKM. This CDR3 is 14 amino acids long. V was shortened by 7 bases and J by 1 base, with 13 bases between the two germline ends. The CDR3 here is CASKGGDDNYGYTF. The CDR3, as DNA: TGTGCCAGCAAAGGGGGAGACGATAACTATGGCTACACCTTC.

This clonotype occurred many times. J is TRBJ2-1 and V is TRBV6-2 or TRBV6-3; D call uncertain. The CDR3 extends over 13 amino acids. Per germline, CDR1 MNHEY and CDR2 SVGEGT. Trimming took off 7 bases at V and 2 bases at J, with 9 bases between the two ends. The DNA of the CDR3 is TGTGCCAGCACGACTGGGACCTACAATGAGCAGTTCTTC. Its protein product is CASTTGTYNEQFF.

This clonotype has at least ten counts. The gene calls are TRBV7-2 and TRBJ2-7; 9 positions agree with TRBD2. Per the germline V gene, CDR1 is SGHTA and CDR2 is FQGNSA. The CDR3 totals 14 residues. V was clipped by 4 bases and J by 4 bases; unmatched bases: 5. This CDR3 reads CASSSGLALYEQYF. The DNA of the CDR3 is TGTGCCAGCAGCTCGGGACTAGCCCTGTACGAGCAGTACTTC.